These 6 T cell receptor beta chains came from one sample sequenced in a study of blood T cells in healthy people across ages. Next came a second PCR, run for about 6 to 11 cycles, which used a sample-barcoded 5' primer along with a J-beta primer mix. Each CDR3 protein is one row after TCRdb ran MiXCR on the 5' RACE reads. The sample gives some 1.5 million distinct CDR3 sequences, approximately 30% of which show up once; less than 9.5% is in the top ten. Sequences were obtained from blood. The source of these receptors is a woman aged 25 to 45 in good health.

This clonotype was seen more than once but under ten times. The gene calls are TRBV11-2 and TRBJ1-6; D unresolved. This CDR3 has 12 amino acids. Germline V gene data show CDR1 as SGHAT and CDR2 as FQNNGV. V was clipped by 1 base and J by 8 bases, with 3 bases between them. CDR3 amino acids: CASSLVDSPLHF. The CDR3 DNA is TGTGCCAGCAGCTTAGTAGATTCACCCCTCCACTTT.

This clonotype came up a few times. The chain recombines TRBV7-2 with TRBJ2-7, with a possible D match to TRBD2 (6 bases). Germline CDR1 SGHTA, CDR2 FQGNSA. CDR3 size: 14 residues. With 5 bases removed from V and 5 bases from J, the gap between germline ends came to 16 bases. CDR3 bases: TGTGCCAGCAGCCGTGGGACTGCCCCCAACGAGCAGTACTTC. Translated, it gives CASSRGTAPNEQYF.

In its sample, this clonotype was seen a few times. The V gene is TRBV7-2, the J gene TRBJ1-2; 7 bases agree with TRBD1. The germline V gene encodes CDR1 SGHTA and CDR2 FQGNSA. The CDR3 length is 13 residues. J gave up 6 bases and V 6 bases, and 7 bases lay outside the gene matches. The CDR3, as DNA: TGTGCCAGCAGGGTCGGGACAGAAGATGGCTACACCTTC. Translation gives CASRVGTEDGYTF. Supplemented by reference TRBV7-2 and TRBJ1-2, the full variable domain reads GAGVSQSPSNKVTEKGKDVELRCDPISGHTALYWYRQSLGQGLEFLIYFQGNSAPDKSGLPSDRFSAERTGGSVSTLTIQRTQQEDSAVYLCASRVGTEDGYTFGSGTRLTVV.

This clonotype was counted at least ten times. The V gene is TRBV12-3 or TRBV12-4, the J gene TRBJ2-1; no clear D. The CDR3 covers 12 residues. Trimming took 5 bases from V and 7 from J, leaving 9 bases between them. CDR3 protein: CASSHSRNEQFF. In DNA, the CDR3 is TGTGCCAGCAGTCACTCAAGAAATGAGCAGTTCTTC.

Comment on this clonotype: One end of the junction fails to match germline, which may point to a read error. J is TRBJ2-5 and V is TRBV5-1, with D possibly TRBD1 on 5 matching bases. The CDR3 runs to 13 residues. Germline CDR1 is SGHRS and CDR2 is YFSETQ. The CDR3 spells CASSDGREETLYF. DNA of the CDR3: TGCGCCAGCAGCGATGGCAGGGAAGAGACCCTGTACTTC.

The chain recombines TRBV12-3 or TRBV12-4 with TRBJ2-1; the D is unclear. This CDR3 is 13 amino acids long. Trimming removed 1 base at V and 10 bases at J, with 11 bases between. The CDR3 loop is CASSLGTSYEQFF. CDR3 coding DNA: TGTGCCAGCAGTTTAGGAACCAGCTACGAGCAGTTCTTC.